This entry describes one TCR beta chain. Its antigen is as yet unknown. This record belongs to a study of vaccination effects on CD4 cells after COVID-19. After more than 9 days in culture, the CD4+ T cells were isolated. None of these healthy vaccinees had been infected with SARS-CoV-2 before vaccination. Some clones are missing from TCRdb's copy, which holds only in-frame ones; the method was immunoSEQ multiplex PCR. The table includes roughly 36,000 clones, 60% to 75% detected once. Study results and limitations: Late post-vaccination samples showed marked contraction of infection- and vaccine-induced clones.

The CDR3 sequence is 15 residues long. The germline V gene encodes CDR1 MNHEY and CDR2 SVGAGI. The V gene end was trimmed by 2 bases and the J gene end by 6 bases; junction bases not matched to a gene: 6. The chain carries TRBV6-5 and TRBJ2-1, with 8 bases matching TRBD1. The sequence came from a human donor who received a COVID-19 vaccine. Material: CD4+ T cells from PBMCs cultured without peptide, obtained before COVID-19 vaccination. CDR3 sequence reads: CASSYPDRVSNEQFF. The CDR3 nucleotides read TGTGCCAGCAGTTACCCGGACAGGGTAAGCAATGAGCAGTTCTTC.